These 2 T cell receptor beta chains came from one sample sequenced in a study of identical twins. Each CDR3 protein is one row after TCRdb ran MiXCR on the 5' RACE reads. The table lists 350,000 to 450,000 distinct CDR3 sequences, roughly 18% of them singletons. The material sequenced was naive T cells sorted from blood. The receptor source for this set is a man in his forties or fifties in good health.

This clonotype has a count of ten or more. The rearrangement joins TRBV29-1 to TRBJ2-6, with D unclear. This CDR3 is 18 amino acids long. Germline values: CDR1 SQVTM, CDR2 ANQGSEA. V was shortened by 2 bases and J by 0 bases, with 17 bases between the two germline ends. The CDR3 sequence: CSVELAGSPSSGANVLTF. The CDR3 DNA is TGCAGCGTTGAATTGGCCGGCAGCCCGAGCTCTGGGGCCAACGTCCTGACTTTC.

This chain links TRBV7-8 with TRBJ2-3; 9 bases map to TRBD2. The V and J ends lost 3 bases and 7 bases, in that order; junction bases with no gene match: 11. Germline assignment: CDR1 SGHVS and CDR2 FQNEAQ. The CDR3 runs to 16 residues. CDR3 sequence reads: CASSFLAGRALYTQYF. The CDR3 DNA reads as TGTGCCAGCAGCTTCCTAGCGGGGAGGGCTTTGTATACGCAGTATTTT.